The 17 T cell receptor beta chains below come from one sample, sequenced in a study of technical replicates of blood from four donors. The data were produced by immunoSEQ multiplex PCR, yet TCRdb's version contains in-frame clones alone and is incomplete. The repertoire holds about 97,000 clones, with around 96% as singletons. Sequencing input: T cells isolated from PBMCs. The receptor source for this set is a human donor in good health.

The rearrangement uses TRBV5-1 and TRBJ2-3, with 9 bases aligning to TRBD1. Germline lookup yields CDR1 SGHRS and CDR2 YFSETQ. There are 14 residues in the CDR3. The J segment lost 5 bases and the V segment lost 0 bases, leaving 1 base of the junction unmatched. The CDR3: CASSLGQGVDTQYF. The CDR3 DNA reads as TGCGCCAGCAGCTTGGGACAGGGGGTAGATACGCAGTATTTT.

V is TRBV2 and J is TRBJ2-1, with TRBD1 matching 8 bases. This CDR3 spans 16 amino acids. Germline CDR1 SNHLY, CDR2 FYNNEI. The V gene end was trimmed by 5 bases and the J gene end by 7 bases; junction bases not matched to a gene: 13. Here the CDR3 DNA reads TGTGCCAGCAGTAACGACAGGGGCCAAACCTCGAATGAGCAGTTCTTC. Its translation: CASSNDRGQTSNEQFF. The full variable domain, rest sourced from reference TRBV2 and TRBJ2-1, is EPEVTQTPSHQVTQMGQEVILRCVPISNHLYFYWYRQILGQKVEFLVSFYNNEISEKSEIFDDQFSVERPDGSNFTLKIRSTKLEDSAMYFCASSNDRGQTSNEQFFGPGTRLTVL.

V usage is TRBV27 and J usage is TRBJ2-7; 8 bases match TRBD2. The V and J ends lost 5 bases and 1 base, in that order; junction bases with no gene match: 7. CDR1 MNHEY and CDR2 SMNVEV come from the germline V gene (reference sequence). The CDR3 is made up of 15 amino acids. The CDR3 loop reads CASSIHSGASYEQYF. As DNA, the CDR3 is TGTGCCAGCAGTATACATAGCGGGGCGTCCTACGAGCAGTACTTC.

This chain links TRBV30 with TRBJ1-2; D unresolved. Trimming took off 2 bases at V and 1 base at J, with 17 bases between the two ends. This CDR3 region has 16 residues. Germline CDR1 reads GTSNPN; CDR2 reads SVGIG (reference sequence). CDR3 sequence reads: CAWSLLGREINYGYTF. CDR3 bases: TGTGCCTGGAGTCTACTAGGACGGGAAATTAACTATGGCTACACCTTC.

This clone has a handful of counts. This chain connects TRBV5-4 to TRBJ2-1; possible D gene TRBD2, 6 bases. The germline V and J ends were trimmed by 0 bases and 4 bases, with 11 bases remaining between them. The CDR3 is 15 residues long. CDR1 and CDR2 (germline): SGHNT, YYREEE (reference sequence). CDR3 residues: CASSLDRTTYNEQFF. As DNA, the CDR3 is TGTGCCAGCAGCTTGGACAGGACTACATACAATGAGCAGTTCTTC.

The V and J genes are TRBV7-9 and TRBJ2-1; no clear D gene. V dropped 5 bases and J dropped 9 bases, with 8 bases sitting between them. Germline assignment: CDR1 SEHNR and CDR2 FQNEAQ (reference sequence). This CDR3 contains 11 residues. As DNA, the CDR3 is TGTGCCAGCAGCGTAACCGGTGAGCAGTTCTTC. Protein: CASSVTGEQFF.

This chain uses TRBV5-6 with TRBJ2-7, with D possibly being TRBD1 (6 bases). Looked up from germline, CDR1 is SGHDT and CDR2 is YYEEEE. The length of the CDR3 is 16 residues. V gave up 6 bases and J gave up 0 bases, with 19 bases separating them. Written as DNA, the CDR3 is TGTGCCAGCACCCCCAGGACAGAAACATTCTCCTACGAGCAGTACTTC. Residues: CASTPRTETFSYEQYF.

CDR3: CASSLEGLWGSYSNEQFF. For the CDR3, the DNA is TGTGCCAGCAGCTTGGAGGGGCTCTGGGGATCTTACTCCAATGAGCAGTTCTTC. The V call is TRBV7-2, the J call TRBJ2-1; a weak D match, TRBD2 (6 bases). V lost 3 bases, J lost 6 bases, and 24 bases lay in between. This CDR3 spans 18 amino acids. Germline lookup yields CDR1 SGHTA and CDR2 FQGNSA.

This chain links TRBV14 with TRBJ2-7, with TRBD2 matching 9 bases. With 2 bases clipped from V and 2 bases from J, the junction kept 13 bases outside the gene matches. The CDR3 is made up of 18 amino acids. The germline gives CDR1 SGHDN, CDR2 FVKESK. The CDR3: CASSQTPQWASGTYEQYF. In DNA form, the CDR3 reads TGTGCCAGCAGCCAAACTCCGCAGTGGGCTAGCGGGACCTACGAGCAGTACTTC. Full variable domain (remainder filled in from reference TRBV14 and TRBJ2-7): EAGVTQFPSHSVIEKGQTVTLRCDPISGHDNLYWYRRVMGKEIKFLLHFVKESKQDESGMPNNRFLAERTGGTYSTLKVQPAELEDSGVYFCASSQTPQWASGTYEQYFGPGTRLTVT.

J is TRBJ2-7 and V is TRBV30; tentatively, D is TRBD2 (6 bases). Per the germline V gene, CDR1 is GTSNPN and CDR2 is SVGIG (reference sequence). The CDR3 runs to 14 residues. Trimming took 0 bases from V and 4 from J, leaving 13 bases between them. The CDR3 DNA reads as TGTGCCTGGAGTGTGGAAGGGACTTTGTACGAGCAGTACTTC. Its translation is CAWSVEGTLYEQYF.

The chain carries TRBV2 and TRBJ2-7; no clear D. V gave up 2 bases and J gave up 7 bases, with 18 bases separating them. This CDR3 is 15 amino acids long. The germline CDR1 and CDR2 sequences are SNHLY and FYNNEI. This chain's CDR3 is CASSENYALIWEQYF. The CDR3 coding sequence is TGTGCCAGCAGTGAAAACTACGCCCTCATCTGGGAGCAGTACTTC. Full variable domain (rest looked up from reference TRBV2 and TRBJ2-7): EPEVTQTPSHQVTQMGQEVILRCVPISNHLYFYWYRQILGQKVEFLVSFYNNEISEKSEIFDDQFSVERPDGSNFTLKIRSTKLEDSAMYFCASSENYALIWEQYFGPGTRLTVT.

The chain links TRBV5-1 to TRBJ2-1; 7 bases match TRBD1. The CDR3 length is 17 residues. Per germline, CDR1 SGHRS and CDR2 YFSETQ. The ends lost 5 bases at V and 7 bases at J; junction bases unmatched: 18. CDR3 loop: CASSSEINRGRVNEQFF. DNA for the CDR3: TGCGCCAGCAGTTCTGAAATAAACAGGGGAAGGGTGAATGAGCAGTTCTTC.

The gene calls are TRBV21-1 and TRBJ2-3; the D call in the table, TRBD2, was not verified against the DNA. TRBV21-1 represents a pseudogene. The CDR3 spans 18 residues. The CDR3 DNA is TGTGCCAGCAGCAAAGCCCGGCGGCGGGAGGGCCCGGCAGATACGCAGTATTTT. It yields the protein CASSKARRREGPADTQYF.

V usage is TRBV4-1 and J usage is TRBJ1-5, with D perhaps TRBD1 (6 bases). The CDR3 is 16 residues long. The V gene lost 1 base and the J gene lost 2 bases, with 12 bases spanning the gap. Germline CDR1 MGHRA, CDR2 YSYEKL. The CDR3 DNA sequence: TGCGCCAGCAGCCAAGCTTTCGAGGGGGGCAATCAGCCCCAGCATTTT. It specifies CASSQAFEGGNQPQHF.

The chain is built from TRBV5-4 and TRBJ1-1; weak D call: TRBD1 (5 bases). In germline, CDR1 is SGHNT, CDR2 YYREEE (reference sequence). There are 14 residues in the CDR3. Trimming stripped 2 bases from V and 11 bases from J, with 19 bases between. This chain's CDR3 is CASSFVSGTGEAFF. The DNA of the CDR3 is TGTGCCAGCAGCTTCGTATCCGGGACGGGGGAGGCTTTCTTT.

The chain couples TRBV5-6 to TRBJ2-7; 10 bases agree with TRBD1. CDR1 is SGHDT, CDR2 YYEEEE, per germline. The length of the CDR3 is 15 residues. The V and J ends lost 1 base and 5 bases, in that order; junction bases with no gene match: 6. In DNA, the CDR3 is TGTGCCAGCAGCTTGAGGGGACAGGGGTACCACGAGCAGTACTTC. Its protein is CASSLRGQGYHEQYF.

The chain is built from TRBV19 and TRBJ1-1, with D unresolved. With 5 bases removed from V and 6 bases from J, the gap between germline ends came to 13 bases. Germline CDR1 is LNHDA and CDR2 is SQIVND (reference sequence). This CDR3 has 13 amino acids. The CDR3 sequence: CASSHTYAAEAFF. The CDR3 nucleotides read TGTGCCAGTAGTCATACATATGCCGCTGAAGCTTTCTTT.